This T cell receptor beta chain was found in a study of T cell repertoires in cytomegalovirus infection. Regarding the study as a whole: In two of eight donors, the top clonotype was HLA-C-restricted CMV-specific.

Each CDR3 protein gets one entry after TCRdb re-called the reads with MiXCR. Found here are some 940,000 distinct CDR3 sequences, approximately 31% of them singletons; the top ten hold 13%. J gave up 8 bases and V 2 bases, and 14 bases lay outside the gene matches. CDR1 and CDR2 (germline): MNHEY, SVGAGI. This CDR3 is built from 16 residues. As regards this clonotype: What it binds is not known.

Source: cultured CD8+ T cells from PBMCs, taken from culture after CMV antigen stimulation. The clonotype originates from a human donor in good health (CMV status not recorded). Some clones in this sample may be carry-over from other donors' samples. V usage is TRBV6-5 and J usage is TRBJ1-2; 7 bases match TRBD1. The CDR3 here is CASSYRVTGSFYGYTF. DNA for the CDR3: TGTGCCAGCAGTTACCGGGTGACAGGGTCGTTCTACGGCTACACCTTC.